This T cell receptor beta chain was documented in a study of blood T cell repertoires in COVID-19. Study details: From the United States, Italy and Spain came samples of acute and convalescent COVID-19.

Seattle patient enrollment occurred during active infection, with longitudinal follow-up thereafter. Produced via immunoSEQ multiplex PCR; TCRdb's table is partial and in-frame only. The data show about 160,000 clones, around 92% seen once. The CDR3 length is 14 residues. Looked up from germline, CDR1 is SEHNR and CDR2 is FQNEAQ (reference sequence). V lost 6 bases to trimming and J lost 1 base; unmatched junction nucleotides: 3. Sequencing was carried out using peripheral blood. This rearrangement joins TRBV7-9 to TRBJ1-1, with TRBD1 matching over 9 bases. The TCR comes from a man aged 30 to 39 with COVID-19, enrolled during active disease. This chain's CDR3 is CASRPQGANTEAFF. CDR3 coding DNA: TGTGCCAGCAGACCACAGGGGGCGAACACTGAAGCTTTCTTT. Variable domain in full (rest from reference TRBV7-9 and TRBJ1-1): DTGVSQNPRHKITKRGQNVTFRCDPISEHNRLYWYRQTLGQGPEFLTYFQNEAQLEKSRLLSDRFSAERPKGSFSTLEIQRTEQGDSAMYLCASRPQGANTEAFFGQGTRLTVV.